This is a list of T cell receptor beta chains from one sample in a study of T cell responses to AZD1222 COVID-19 vaccine. Clones were sequenced by immunoSEQ multiplex PCR, and TCRdb holds only the in-frame ones, with some missing. The sample consists of fewer than 120,000 clones, nearly 90% of them appearing once. Sequencing was performed on peripheral blood, taken on day 0 of AZD1222 vaccination. These receptors were collected from an adult in good health. Both conserved end residues are part of each CDR3. D genes are given only for firm matches. The size entry is marked missing in some rows and otherwise reads once, few, many or a size class.

CDR3	DNA	V	J	D	size
CASRWCPSHRQGVSGEQYF	TGTGCCAGTAGATGGTGCCCTTCCCATAGACAGGGGGTATCAGGCGAGCAGTACTTC	TRBV19	TRBJ2-7	TRBD1	.
CASSQVHARAAGNTIYF	TGTGCCAGCAGCCAAGTTCATGCCAGGGCCGCTGGAAACACCATATATTTT	TRBV3-1/TRBV3-2	TRBJ1-3	.	.
CASSSSRGAQPQHF	TGTGCCAGCAGCTCGTCCAGGGGGGCCCAGCCCCAGCATTTT	TRBV11-2	TRBJ1-5	TRBD1	.
CASSEGGGVVGEKLFF	TGTGCCAGCAGTGAAGGGGGAGGGGTAGTAGGGGAAAAACTGTTTTTT	TRBV9	TRBJ1-4	.	.
CASSPTRGGTSEQFF	TGTGCCAGCAGCCCAACGCGGGGGGGGACAAGTGAGCAGTTCTTC	TRBV11-3	TRBJ2-1	TRBD2	.
CAISESTGVGTEAFF	TGTGCCATCAGTGAGTCGACCGGGGTTGGCACTGAAGCTTTCTTT	TRBV10-3	TRBJ1-1	.	once
CASSLVRGTGEGNTIYF	TGTGCCAGCAGCTTAGTTAGAGGGACAGGGGAAGGAAACACCATATATTTT	TRBV7-2	TRBJ1-3	TRBD1	.
CASTPGPSNYGYTF	TGTGCCAGCACCCCGGGTCCCAGTAACTATGGCTACACCTTC	TRBV28	TRBJ1-2	.	.
CASSPTAGLSYEQYF	TGTGCCAGCTCACCCACCGCGGGACTCTCCTACGAGCAGTACTTC	TRBV18	TRBJ2-7	.	.
CASSPQGSTDTQYF	TGTGCCAGCAGCCCCCAGGGAAGCACAGATACGCAGTATTTT	TRBV7-2	TRBJ2-3	.	.
CASSYHGADQPQHF	TGTGCCAGCAGTTACCATGGAGCGGATCAGCCCCAGCATTTT	TRBV6-5	TRBJ1-5	.	.
CASSQEGTGVYNEQFF	TGCGCCAGCAGCCAAGAGGGGACAGGGGTCTACAATGAGCAGTTCTTC	TRBV4-1	TRBJ2-1	TRBD1	.
CASRLTGHETQYF	TGTGCCAGCAGGCTGACAGGCCACGAGACCCAGTACTTC	TRBV2	TRBJ2-5	.	.
CASSVGQTDSPLHF	TGTGCCAGCAGCGTAGGGCAGACGGATTCACCCCTCCACTTT	TRBV9	TRBJ1-6	.	.
CSASTPSTDTQYF	TGCAGTGCTAGTACTCCTAGCACAGATACGCAGTATTTT	TRBV20-1	TRBJ2-3	.	.
CASRERMVMDEKLFF	TGCGCCAGCCGGGAGAGGATGGTAATGGATGAAAAACTGTTTTTT	TRBV4-3	TRBJ1-4	.	.
CASREDRGSYNEQFF	TGTGCCAGCAGGGAGGACAGGGGCTCTTACAATGAGCAGTTCTTC	TRBV2	TRBJ2-1	TRBD1	.
CATSTPLTSGARGAKNIQYF	TGTGCCACCAGCACCCCTCTAACTAGCGGGGCTCGAGGTGCCAAAAACATTCAGTACTTC	TRBV15	TRBJ2-4	TRBD2	.
CASRPPGDRPEAFF	TGTGCCAGCAGGCCCCCAGGGGACAGGCCCGAAGCTTTCTTT	TRBV6-6	TRBJ1-1	TRBD1	.
CASSAYPGQSNEKLFF	TGTGCCAGCAGCGCCTATCCGGGACAGAGTAATGAAAAACTGTTTTTT	TRBV9	TRBJ1-4	TRBD1	.
CASSSTGGEKLFF	TGTGCCAGCAGCTCGACAGGGGGTGAAAAACTGTTTTTT	TRBV7-9	TRBJ1-4	TRBD1	.
CASSQGQYSYGYTF	TGTGCCAGCAGCCAAGGGCAGTACAGCTATGGCTACACCTTC	TRBV3-1/TRBV3-2	TRBJ1-2	.	.
CASSLVPGAGEGNTIYF	TGCGCCAGCAGCTTGGTCCCAGGGGCGGGAGAAGGAAACACCATATATTTT	TRBV5-1	TRBJ1-3	.	few
CASSQAVGGETQYF	TGTGCCAGCAGCCAAGCCGTGGGGGGAGAGACCCAGTACTTC	TRBV3-1/TRBV3-2	TRBJ2-5	.	.
CASNRAPNLDEQFF	TGTGCGAGTAACCGGGCCCCCAACTTAGATGAGCAGTTCTTC	TRBV19	TRBJ2-1	.	once
CASSIRQTTISGNTIYF	TGTGCCAGTAGTATTCGCCAGACTACTATCTCGGGAAACACCATATATTTT	TRBV19	TRBJ1-3	.	.
CASREQGYYGYTF	TGTGCCAGCAGGGAACAGGGGTACTATGGCTACACCTTC	TRBV2	TRBJ1-2	TRBD1	few
CASSAAGLAGKGFF	TGTGCCAGCAGCGCCGCGGGACTAGCGGGTAAGGGGTTCTTC	TRBV7-2	TRBJ2-1	TRBD2	few
CASSERANTEAFF	TGTGCCAGCTCGGAGAGGGCGAACACTGAAGCTTTCTTT	TRBV18	TRBJ1-1	.	.
CASSQDGAGDTDTQYF	TGTGCCAGCAGCCAAGATGGGGCAGGGGACACAGATACGCAGTATTTT	TRBV3-1/TRBV3-2	TRBJ2-3	.	.
CASGLGDRDHNYGYTF	TGTGCTAGTGGTTTGGGCGACAGGGATCACAACTATGGCTACACCTTC	TRBV12-5	TRBJ1-2	TRBD1	.
CASSTDFRTGGYTGELFF	TGTGCCAGCAGCACCGACTTCAGGACAGGAGGGTACACCGGGGAGCTGTTTTTT	TRBV3-1/TRBV3-2	TRBJ2-2	.	.
CATSESTNQPQHF	TGTGCCACCAGCGAGAGCACCAATCAGCCCCAGCATTTT	TRBV24-1	TRBJ1-5	.	once
CASSPRGVTTEAFF	TGTGCCAGCAGTCCCCGGGGGGTAACGACTGAAGCTTTCTTT	TRBV27	TRBJ1-1	.	.
CASSPLNYGYTF	TGTGCCAGCAGTCCCTTAAATTATGGCTACACCTTC	TRBV12-3/TRBV12-4	TRBJ1-2	.	.
CASIKDRNTGELFF	TGTGCCAGCATTAAGGACAGGAACACCGGGGAGCTGTTTTTT	TRBV27	TRBJ2-2	.	.
CASNTGQIHYGYTF	TGTGCCAGCAACACAGGACAGATCCACTATGGCTACACCTTC	TRBV3-1/TRBV3-2	TRBJ1-2	.	.
CASSLTGKAEQYF	TGTGCCAGCAGCTTAACAGGGAAAGCAGAGCAGTACTTC	TRBV7-9	TRBJ2-7	.	.
CASSLRTGHMYF	TGTGCCAGCAGTTTACGGACAGGCCATATGTACTTC	TRBV28	TRBJ2-7	TRBD1	.
CASSPGTGSEQYF	TGTGCCAGCTCACCAGGGACAGGTTCCGAGCAGTACTTC	TRBV18	TRBJ2-7	TRBD1	.
CASSEGGTAGELFF	TGCGCCAGCAGTGAGGGGGGAACGGCCGGGGAGCTGTTTTTT	TRBV10-1	TRBJ2-2	.	.
CSVWGGPGELELFF	TGCAGCGTTTGGGGAGGACCCGGAGAGTTGGAACTGTTTTTT	TRBV29-1	TRBJ1-4	.	.
CASSLMNTEAFF	TGTGCCAGCAGCCTCATGAACACTGAAGCTTTCTTT	TRBV7-9	TRBJ1-1	.	.